The 20 T cell receptor beta chains given below trace back to one sample, sequenced in a study of blood T cell repertoires in COVID-19. The protocol was immunoSEQ multiplex PCR, while the TCRdb copy is restricted to in-frame clones and leaves out a portion. Of 140,000 to 150,000 clones in the sample, over 75% were seen once. The sequenced material came from peripheral blood. All receptors come from a woman aged 55-70 years with COVID-19, enrolled during active disease.

The gene calls are TRBV29-1 and TRBJ1-5; 7 nucleotides align to TRBD1. The germline gives CDR1 SQVTM, CDR2 ANQGSEA. The V segment lost 1 base and the J segment 6 bases; nucleotides outside the gene matches: 9. This CDR3 is built from 15 residues. The CDR3 DNA reads as TGCAGCGTTGAAGGGTTAGGGGGCTTGGGTCAGCCCCAGCATTTT. Translating it yields CSVEGLGGLGQPQHF.

The rearrangement joins TRBV4-3 to TRBJ2-2; maybe TRBD1 (5 bases). CDR1 is LGHNA, CDR2 YSLEER, per germline. CDR3 length: 13 amino acids. V shed 3 bases and J shed 8 bases, with 10 bases lying between them. CDR3 sequence: CASSQGDRGELFF. In nucleotides, the CDR3 is TGCGCCAGCAGCCAGGGTGACAGAGGGGAGCTGTTTTTT.

This clone has just one count. The CDR3 here is CASSDDTYEQYF. The CDR3 region has the DNA TGTGCCAGCAGCGACGACACCTACGAGCAGTACTTC. The J gene is TRBJ2-7, the V gene TRBV5-6, with D uncertain. Trimming removed 4 bases from V and 2 bases from J, with 7 bases in between. CDR1 is SGHDT and CDR2 is YYEEEE in the germline V gene. The CDR3 length is 12 residues.

The rearrangement joins TRBV6-1 to TRBJ2-5; the D is unclear. The V end was cut by 3 bases, the J end by 5 bases, with 7 bases between. This CDR3 has 12 amino acids. Germline V gene lookup returns CDR1 MNHNS and CDR2 SASEGT. The CDR3 sequence is CASSDLAETQYF. The CDR3 DNA is TGTGCCAGCAGTGACCTTGCGGAGACCCAGTACTTC.

The rearrangement uses TRBV9 and TRBJ1-2; D remains ambiguous. V lost 0 bases, J lost 5 bases, and 14 bases lay in between. Germline CDR1 is SGDLS and CDR2 is YYNGEE. The CDR3 totals 15 residues. CDR3 nucleotide sequence: TGTGCCAGCAGCGTAGCGGAGGGCCCCATTTATGGCTACACCTTC. Its protein is CASSVAEGPIYGYTF.

The V call is TRBV7-9, the J call TRBJ1-4; a weak D match, TRBD1 (5 bases). This CDR3 contains 16 residues. V lost 5 bases, J lost 5 bases, and 18 bases lay in between. Germline CDR1 is SEHNR and CDR2 is FQNEAQ (reference sequence). The DNA of the CDR3 is TGTGCCAGCAGCCCGCCTCGACAGATCCTGAATGAAAAACTGTTTTTT. Translating it yields CASSPPRQILNEKLFF.

The chain couples TRBV6-4 to TRBJ2-1, with TRBD2 identical over 11 bases. Germline V gives CDR1 MRHNA, CDR2 SNTAGT. This CDR3 is 15 amino acids long. The J segment lost 3 bases and the V segment lost 4 bases, leaving 2 bases of the junction unmatched. The CDR3 reads CASSVGTSGYNEQFF. CDR3 in DNA: TGTGCCAGCAGTGTGGGGACTAGCGGCTACAATGAGCAGTTCTTC.

The chain employs TRBV6-2 or TRBV6-3 and TRBJ1-1; unclear D gene. The CDR3 totals 11 residues. Germline V gene sequence: CDR1 MNHEY, CDR2 SVGEGT. The germline V and J ends were trimmed by 4 bases and 7 bases, with 7 bases remaining between them. CDR3 loop: CASSSQFEAFF. CDR3 DNA: TGTGCCAGCAGTTCACAGTTTGAAGCTTTCTTT.

This clone has only one observation. The genes are TRBV3-1 (or the pseudogene TRBV3-2) and TRBJ2-1; 11 positions match TRBD2. V lost 4 bases, J lost 7 bases, and 9 bases stayed unmatched. The CDR3 has 16 residues. Germline V gives CDR1 LGHDT, CDR2 YNNKEL (reference sequence). This chain's CDR3 is CASSPTLAGGPNEQFF. In DNA form, the CDR3 reads TGTGCCAGCAGCCCTACGTTAGCGGGGGGGCCGAATGAGCAGTTCTTC.

J is TRBJ1-6 and V is TRBV20-1, with 10 nucleotides matching TRBD1. The CDR3 length is 16 residues. V shed 3 bases and J 9 bases; nucleotides not matched to a gene: 11. Germline V gene lookup returns CDR1 DFQATT and CDR2 SNEGSKA (reference sequence). CDR3: CSASPGTGDVTSPLHF. CDR3 sequence (DNA): TGCAGTGCTAGTCCCGGGACAGGGGATGTAACTTCACCCCTCCACTTT.

V and J are TRBV28 and TRBJ2-3; 8 bases are a match to TRBD2. CDR3 length: 16 residues. Looked up from germline, CDR1 is MDHEN and CDR2 is SYDVKM. With 5 bases clipped from V and 5 bases from J, the junction kept 12 bases outside the gene matches. The CDR3 DNA sequence: TGTGCCAGCAGTCCGTATGGCCGGGGGGGCCAAGATACGCAGTATTTT. Translation: CASSPYGRGGQDTQYF. Drawing the rest from reference TRBV28 and TRBJ2-3, the complete variable domain is DVKVTQSSRYLVKRTGEKVFLECVQDMDHENMFWYRQDPGLGLRLIYFSYDVKMKEKGDIPEGYSVSREKKERFSLILESASTNQTSMYLCASSPYGRGGQDTQYFGPGTRLTVL.

The genes are TRBV5-6 and TRBJ1-6, with a weak D call TRBD1 (5 bases). The CDR3 has 16 amino acids. V lost 1 base and J lost 0, with 8 bases in between. The germline gives CDR1 SGHDT, CDR2 YYEEEE. CDR3: CASSLLGASYNSPLHF. In DNA form, the CDR3 reads TGTGCCAGCAGCTTGCTAGGGGCCTCCTATAATTCACCCCTCCACTTT.

The chain is built from TRBV4-1 and TRBJ2-7; D gene uncertain. Trimming cost V 4 bases and J 2 bases, with 15 bases left between them. Germline loops: CDR1 MGHRA, CDR2 YSYEKL. The CDR3 covers 15 residues. The CDR3 coding sequence is TGCGCCAGCAGCCTCCAGGCGACGGATACCTACGAGCAGTACTTC. Protein sequence: CASSLQATDTYEQYF.

The V and J genes are TRBV30 and TRBJ2-1; 11 nucleotides align to TRBD1. The CDR3 spans 13 residues. The germline CDR1 and CDR2 sequences are GTSNPN and SVGIG (reference sequence). Trimming removed 3 bases from V and 7 bases from J; junction bases left unmatched: 2. The CDR3 DNA sequence: TGTGCCTGGAGGGACAGGGGGCTGAATGAGCAGTTCTTC. As protein: CAWRDRGLNEQFF. The variable domain in full, completed from reference TRBV30 and TRBJ2-1, reads SQTIHQWPATLVQPVGSPLSLECTVEGTSNPNLYWYRQAAGRGLQLLFYSVGIGQISSEVPQNLSASRPQDRQFILSSKKLLLSDSGFYLCAWRDRGLNEQFFGPGTRLTVL.

This chain uses TRBV19 with TRBJ1-1; 10 nucleotides match TRBD1. The ends lost 10 bases at V and 4 bases at J; junction bases unmatched: 3. Germline V gives CDR1 LNHDA, CDR2 SQIVND (reference sequence). The CDR3 consists of 12 residues. The CDR3 bases are TGTGCCATTGGACAGGGGGGCACTGAAGCTTTCTTT. This translates into CAIGQGGTEAFF.

This rearrangement joins TRBV25-1 to TRBJ1-1; no clear D gene. Looked up from germline, CDR1 is MGHDK and CDR2 is SYGVNS. The CDR3 loop spans 11 amino acids. Trimming stripped 7 bases from V and 1 base from J, with 4 bases between. CDR3 region: CASIENTEAFF. The DNA for the CDR3 is TGTGCCAGCATAGAGAACACTGAAGCTTTCTTT.

The chain has TRBV4-1 and TRBJ1-1, with 7 bases identical to TRBD1. This CDR3 has 18 amino acids. Germline lookup yields CDR1 MGHRA and CDR2 YSYEKL. V lost 3 bases to trimming and J lost 1 base; unmatched junction nucleotides: 14. This CDR3 is CASSQAPTGSLGNTEAFF. DNA of the CDR3: TGCGCCAGCAGCCAGGCCCCGACAGGGTCTTTGGGGAACACTGAAGCTTTCTTT.

This chain links TRBV4-2 with TRBJ2-1; D may be TRBD1 (6 bases). The length of the CDR3 is 15 residues. Looked up from germline, CDR1 is LGHNA and CDR2 is YNFKEQ. Trimming took off 0 bases at V and 5 bases at J, with 11 bases between the two ends. CDR3 protein: CASSQDGNRDNEQFF. DNA of the CDR3: TGTGCCAGCAGCCAAGATGGAAACAGGGACAATGAGCAGTTCTTC.

V and J are TRBV24-1 and TRBJ1-5; the match to TRBD1 covers 7 bases. The CDR3 covers 17 residues. Losses at the gene ends were 2 bases for V and 5 bases for J; bases not matched to a gene: 11. Per germline, CDR1 KGHDR and CDR2 SFDVKD. In DNA, the CDR3 is TGTGCCACCAGTGATTCAGGGGGGCCTGGCGCGGATCAGCCCCAGCATTTT. Residues: CATSDSGGPGADQPQHF.

The rearrangement uses TRBV4-3 and TRBJ2-1, with 7 bases lining up with TRBD1. The CDR3 spans 13 residues. V lost 4 bases, J lost 5 bases, and 2 bases stayed unmatched. Germline V gene data show CDR1 as LGHNA and CDR2 as YSLEER. The CDR3 is CASSRTGDNEQFF. CDR3 nucleotide sequence: TGCGCCAGCAGCCGAACAGGGGACAATGAGCAGTTCTTC.